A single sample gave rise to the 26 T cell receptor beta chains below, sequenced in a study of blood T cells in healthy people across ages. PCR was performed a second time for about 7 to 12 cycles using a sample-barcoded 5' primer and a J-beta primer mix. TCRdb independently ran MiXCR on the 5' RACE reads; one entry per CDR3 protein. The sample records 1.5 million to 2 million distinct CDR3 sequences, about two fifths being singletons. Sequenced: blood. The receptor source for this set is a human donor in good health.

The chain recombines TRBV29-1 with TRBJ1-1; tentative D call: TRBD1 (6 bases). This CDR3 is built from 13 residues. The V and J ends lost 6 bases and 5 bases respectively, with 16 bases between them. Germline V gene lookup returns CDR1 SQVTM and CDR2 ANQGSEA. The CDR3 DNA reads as TGCAGCGTCCACAGGGTTCGGGGGACTGAAGCTTTCTTT. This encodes CSVHRVRGTEAFF.

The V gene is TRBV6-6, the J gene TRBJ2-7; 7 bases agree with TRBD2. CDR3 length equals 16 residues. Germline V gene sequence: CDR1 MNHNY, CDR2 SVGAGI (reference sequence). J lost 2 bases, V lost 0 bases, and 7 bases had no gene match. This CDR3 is CASSYSFSGITYEQYF. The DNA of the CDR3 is TGTGCCAGCAGTTACTCGTTCAGCGGGATCACCTACGAGCAGTACTTC.

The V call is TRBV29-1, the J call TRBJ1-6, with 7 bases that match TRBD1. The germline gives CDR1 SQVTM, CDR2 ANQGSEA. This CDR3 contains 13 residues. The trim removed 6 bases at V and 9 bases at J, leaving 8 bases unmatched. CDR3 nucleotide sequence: TGCAGCGTCAGCCAGGGGGTCGGTTCACCCCTCCACTTT. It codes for CSVSQGVGSPLHF.

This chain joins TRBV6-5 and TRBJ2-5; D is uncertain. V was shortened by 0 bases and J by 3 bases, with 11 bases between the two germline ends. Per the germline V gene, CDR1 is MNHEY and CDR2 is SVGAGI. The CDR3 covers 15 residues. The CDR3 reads CASSYSNVVKETQYF. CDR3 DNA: TGTGCCAGCAGTTACTCGAATGTGGTCAAAGAGACCCAGTACTTC.

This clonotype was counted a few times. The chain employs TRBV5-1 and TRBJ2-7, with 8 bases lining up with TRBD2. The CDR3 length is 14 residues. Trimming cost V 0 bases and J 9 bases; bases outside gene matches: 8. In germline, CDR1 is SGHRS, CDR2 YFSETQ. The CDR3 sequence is CASSLDRGGRAQYF. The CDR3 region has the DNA TGCGCCAGCAGCTTGGATCGGGGGGGCCGTGCGCAGTACTTC.

The CDR3 nucleotides read TGTGCCAGCAGCTTGGAGTCAGCCTTGGTTGCTTTCTTT. Its translation: CASSLESALVAFF. This chain joins TRBV5-6 and TRBJ1-1; D is unresolved. CDR3 length: 13 residues. Trimming pared 0 bases from V and 11 bases from J, leaving 14 bases between. Germline-derived CDR1 and CDR2 are SGHDT and YYEEEE.

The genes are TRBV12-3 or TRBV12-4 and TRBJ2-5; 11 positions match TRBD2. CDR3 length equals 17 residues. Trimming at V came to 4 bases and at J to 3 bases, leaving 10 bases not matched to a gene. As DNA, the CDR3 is TGTGCCAGCAGTTACCTCTGGGATAGCGGGGGGGAAGAGACCCAGTACTTC. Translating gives CASSYLWDSGGEETQYF.

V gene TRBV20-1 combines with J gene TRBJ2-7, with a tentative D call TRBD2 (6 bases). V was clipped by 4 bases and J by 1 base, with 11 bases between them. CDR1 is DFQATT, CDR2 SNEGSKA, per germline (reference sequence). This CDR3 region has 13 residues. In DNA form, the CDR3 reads TGCAGTGCTAAAGGAGGGACTTCCTACGAGCAGTACTTC. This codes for CSAKGGTSYEQYF.

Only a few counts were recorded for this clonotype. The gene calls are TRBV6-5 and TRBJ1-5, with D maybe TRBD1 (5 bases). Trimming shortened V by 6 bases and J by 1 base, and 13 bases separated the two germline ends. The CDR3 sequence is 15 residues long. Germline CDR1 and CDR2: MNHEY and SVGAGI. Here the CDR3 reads CASSSLGQSNQPQHF. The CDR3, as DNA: TGTGCCAGCAGCTCTCTGGGGCAGAGCAATCAGCCCCAGCATTTT.

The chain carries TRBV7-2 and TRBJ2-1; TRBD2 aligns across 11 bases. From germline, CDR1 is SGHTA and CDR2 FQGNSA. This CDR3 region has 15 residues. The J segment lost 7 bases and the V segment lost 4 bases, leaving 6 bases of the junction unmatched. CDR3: CASSSLAGARNEQFF. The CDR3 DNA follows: TGTGCCAGCAGCTCACTAGCGGGGGCCCGGAATGAGCAGTTCTTC.

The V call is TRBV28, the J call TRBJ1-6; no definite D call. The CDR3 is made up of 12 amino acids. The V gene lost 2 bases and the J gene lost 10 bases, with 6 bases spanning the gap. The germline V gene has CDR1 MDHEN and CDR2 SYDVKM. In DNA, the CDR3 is TGTGCCAGCAGTTTAAAAGTCTCACCCCTCCACTTT. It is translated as CASSLKVSPLHF. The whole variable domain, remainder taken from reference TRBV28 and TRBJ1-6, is DVKVTQSSRYLVKRTGEKVFLECVQDMDHENMFWYRQDPGLGLRLIYFSYDVKMKEKGDIPEGYSVSREKKERFSLILESASTNQTSMYLCASSLKVSPLHFGNGTRLTVT.

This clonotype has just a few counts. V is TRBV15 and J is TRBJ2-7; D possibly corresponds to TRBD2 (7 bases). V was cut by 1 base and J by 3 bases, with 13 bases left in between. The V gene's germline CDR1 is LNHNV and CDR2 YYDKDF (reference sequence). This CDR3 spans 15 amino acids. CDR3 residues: CATSRGGGANYEQYF. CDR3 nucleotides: TGTGCCACCAGCAGAGGTGGGGGGGCGAACTACGAGCAGTACTTC.

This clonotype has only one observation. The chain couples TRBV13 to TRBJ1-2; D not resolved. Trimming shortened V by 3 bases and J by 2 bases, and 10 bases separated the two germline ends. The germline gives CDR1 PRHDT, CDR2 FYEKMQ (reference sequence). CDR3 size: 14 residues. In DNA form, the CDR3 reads TGTGCCAGCAGCTTTCCAGGATGGAACTATGGCTACACCTTC. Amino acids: CASSFPGWNYGYTF. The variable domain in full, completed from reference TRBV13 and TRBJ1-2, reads AAGVIQSPRHLIKEKRETATLKCYPIPRHDTVYWYQQGPGQDPQFLISFYEKMQSDKGSIPDRFSAQQFSDYHSELNMSSLELGDSALYFCASSFPGWNYGYTFGSGTRLTVV.

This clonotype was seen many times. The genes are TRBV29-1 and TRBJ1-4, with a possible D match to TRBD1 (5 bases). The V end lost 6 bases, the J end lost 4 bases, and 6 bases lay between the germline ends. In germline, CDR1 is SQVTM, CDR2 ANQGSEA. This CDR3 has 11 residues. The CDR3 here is CSVGGNEKLFF. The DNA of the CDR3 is TGCAGCGTGGGGGGTAATGAAAAACTGTTTTTT.

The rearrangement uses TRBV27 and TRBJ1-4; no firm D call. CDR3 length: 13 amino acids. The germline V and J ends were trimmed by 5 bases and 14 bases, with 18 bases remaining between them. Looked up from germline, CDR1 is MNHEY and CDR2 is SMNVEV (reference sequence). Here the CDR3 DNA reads TGTGCCAGCAGTCCGACTGTGGGAATCAGGCTGTTTTTT. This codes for CASSPTVGIRLFF.

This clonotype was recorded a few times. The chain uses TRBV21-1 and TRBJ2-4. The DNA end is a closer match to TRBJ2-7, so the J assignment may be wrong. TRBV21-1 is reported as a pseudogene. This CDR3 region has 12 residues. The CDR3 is CASSKVAYEQYF. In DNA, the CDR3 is TGTGCCAGCAGCAAAGTTGCGTACGAGCAGTACTTC.

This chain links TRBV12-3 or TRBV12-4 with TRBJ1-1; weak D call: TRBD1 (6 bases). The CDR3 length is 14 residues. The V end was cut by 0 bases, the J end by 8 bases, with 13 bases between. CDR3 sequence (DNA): TGTGCCAGCAGTTTAGCGGTGGGGCAGGGGGAAGCTTTCTTT. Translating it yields CASSLAVGQGEAFF.

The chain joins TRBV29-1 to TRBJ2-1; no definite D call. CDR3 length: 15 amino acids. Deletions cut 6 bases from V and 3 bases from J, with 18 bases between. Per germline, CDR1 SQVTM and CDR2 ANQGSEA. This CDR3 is CSVDLTKGNYNEQFF. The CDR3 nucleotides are TGCAGCGTAGACCTCACCAAAGGGAACTACAATGAGCAGTTCTTC.

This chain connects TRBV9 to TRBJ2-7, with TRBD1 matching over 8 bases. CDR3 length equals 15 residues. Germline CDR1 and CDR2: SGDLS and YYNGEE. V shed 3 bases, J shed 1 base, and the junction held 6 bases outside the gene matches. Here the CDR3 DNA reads TGTGCCAGCAGCGCAGGGGGCAGGCTATCCTACGAGCAGTACTTC. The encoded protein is CASSAGGRLSYEQYF. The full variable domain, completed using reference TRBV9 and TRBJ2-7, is DSGVTQTPKHLITATGQRVTLRCSPRSGDLSVYWYQQSLDQGLQFLIQYYNGEERAKGNILERFSAQQFPDLHSELNLSSLELGDSALYFCASSAGGRLSYEQYFGPGTRLTVT.

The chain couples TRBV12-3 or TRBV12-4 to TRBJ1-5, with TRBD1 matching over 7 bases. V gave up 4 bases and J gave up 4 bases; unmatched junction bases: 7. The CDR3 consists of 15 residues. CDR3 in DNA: TGTGCCAGCAGTTCCCGGACAGGTACTAATCAGCCCCAGCATTTT. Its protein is CASSSRTGTNQPQHF.

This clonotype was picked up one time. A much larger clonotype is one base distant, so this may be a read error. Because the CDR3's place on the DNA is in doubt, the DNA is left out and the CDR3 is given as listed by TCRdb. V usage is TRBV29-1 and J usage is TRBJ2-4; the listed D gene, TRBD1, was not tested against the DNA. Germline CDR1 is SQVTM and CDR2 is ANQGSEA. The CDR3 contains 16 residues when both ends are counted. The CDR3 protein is CSVVAGGSLAKNIQHF.

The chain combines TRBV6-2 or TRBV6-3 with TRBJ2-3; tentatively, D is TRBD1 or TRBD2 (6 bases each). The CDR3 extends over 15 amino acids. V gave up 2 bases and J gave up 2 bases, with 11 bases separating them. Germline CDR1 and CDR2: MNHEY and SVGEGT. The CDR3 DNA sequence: TGTGCCAGCAGTTACGGGGGGCTCCACACAGATACGCAGTATTTT. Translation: CASSYGGLHTDTQYF.

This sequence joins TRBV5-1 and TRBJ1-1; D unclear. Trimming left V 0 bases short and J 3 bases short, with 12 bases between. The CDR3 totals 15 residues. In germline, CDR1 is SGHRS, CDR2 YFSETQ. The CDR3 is CASSLGGSLYTEAFF. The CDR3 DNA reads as TGCGCCAGCAGCTTGGGCGGCAGTCTGTACACTGAAGCTTTCTTT.

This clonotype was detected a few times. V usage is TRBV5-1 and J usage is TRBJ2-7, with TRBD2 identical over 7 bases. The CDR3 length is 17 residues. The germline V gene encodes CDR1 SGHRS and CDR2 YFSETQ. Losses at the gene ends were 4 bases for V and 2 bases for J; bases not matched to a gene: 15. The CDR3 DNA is TGCGCCAGCAGCCGGGGGGATCGGTCTCGGCTGCCCTACGAGCAGTACTTC. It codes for CASSRGDRSRLPYEQYF.

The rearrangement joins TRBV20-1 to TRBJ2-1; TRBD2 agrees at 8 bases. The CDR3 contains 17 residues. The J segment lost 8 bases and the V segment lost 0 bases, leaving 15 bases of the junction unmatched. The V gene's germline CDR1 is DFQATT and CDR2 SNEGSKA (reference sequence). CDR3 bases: TGCAGTGCTAGAGATCCCTGGGCGGGGGGCAATTCGGATGAGCAGTTCTTC. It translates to CSARDPWAGGNSDEQFF.

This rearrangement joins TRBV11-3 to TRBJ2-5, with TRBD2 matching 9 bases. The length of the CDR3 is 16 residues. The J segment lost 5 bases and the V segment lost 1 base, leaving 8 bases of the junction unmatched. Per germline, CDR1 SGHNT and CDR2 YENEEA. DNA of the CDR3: TGTGCCAGCAGCTTAGGAGTGGGACTAGCCGGGGAGACCCAGTACTTC. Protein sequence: CASSLGVGLAGETQYF. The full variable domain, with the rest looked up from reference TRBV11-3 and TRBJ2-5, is EAGVVQSPRYKIIEKKQPVAFWCNPISGHNTLYWYLQNLGQGPELLIRYENEEAVDDSQLPKDRFSAERLKGVDSTLKIQPAELGDSAVYLCASSLGVGLAGETQYFGPGTRLLVL.